The subject of this entry is one T cell receptor beta chain. The sample is drawn from a study of control samples from healthy donors and cancer patients. The V gene's germline CDR1 is MDHEN and CDR2 SYDVKM. V was trimmed by 4 bases and J by 1 base, leaving 13 bases between them. CDR3 size: 15 residues. Profiled with immunoSEQ multiplex PCR; TCRdb holds only in-frame clones, not every one. This table holds over 50,000 clones, roughly 86% found once. The chain has TRBV28 and TRBJ2-5; perhaps TRBD1 as D (6 bases). The source material was blood. The TCR comes from a man in his forties or fifties in good health. The CDR3 region has the DNA TGTGCCAGCAGTTCCCCGACAGGAATCCAAGAGACCCAGTACTTC. It is translated as CASSSPTGIQETQYF.